The 27 T cell receptor beta chains in this list originate from one sample, sequenced in a study of shared clonotypes between healthy human individuals. Naive CD8 cells lacked CD45RO, underwent positive selection for CCR7 and left out terminally differentiated effector memory CD45RA+ cells. Data came from immunoSEQ multiplex PCR; TCRdb stores just in-frame clones and leaves some out. Among some 2 million clones listed, roughly 95% were seen once. Sequences were obtained from naive CD8+ T cells sorted from blood. These receptors were obtained from a man aged 18-30 years in good health.

The chain employs TRBV6-6 and TRBJ2-7; D is tentatively TRBD1 or TRBD2 (5 bases each). Trimming took off 4 bases at V and 0 bases at J, with 10 bases between the two ends. Germline lookup yields CDR1 MNHNY and CDR2 SVGAGI (reference sequence). The CDR3 is 14 residues long. The DNA for the CDR3 is TGTGCCAGCAGTTTAAACGGGGCCTCCTACGAGCAGTACTTC. Translation: CASSLNGASYEQYF.

J is TRBJ2-1 and V is TRBV7-6; 9 nucleotides match TRBD2. This CDR3 contains 15 residues. Per germline, CDR1 SGHVS and CDR2 FNYEAQ. The junction had 7 bases not matched to a gene; V was cut back by 4 bases and J by 6 bases. The CDR3 reads CASSSTSGVTNEQFF. The CDR3 DNA sequence: TGTGCCAGCAGCTCGACTAGCGGAGTTACCAATGAGCAGTTCTTC.

V usage is TRBV4-1 and J usage is TRBJ2-1; D gene ambiguous. The CDR3 has 17 residues. Germline-derived CDR1 and CDR2 are MGHRA and YSYEKL. V lost 1 base, J lost 0 bases, and 13 bases lay in between. The DNA of the CDR3 is TGCGCCAGCAGCCAAGCGGGCGACCGATCCTCCTACAATGAGCAGTTCTTC. Its translation: CASSQAGDRSSYNEQFF.

The chain has TRBV19 and TRBJ2-7; D remains ambiguous. Germline V gene lookup returns CDR1 LNHDA and CDR2 SQIVND (reference sequence). This CDR3 has 13 residues. V lost 1 base, J lost 6 bases, and 10 bases lay in between. DNA for the CDR3: TGTGCCAGTAGTATAGTTAAGGGATCCGAGCAGTACTTC. Encoded protein: CASSIVKGSEQYF.

The V and J genes are TRBV9 and TRBJ2-1; 7 positions match TRBD2. The trim removed 3 bases at V and 5 bases at J, leaving 14 bases unmatched. CDR1 is SGDLS, CDR2 YYNGEE, per germline. This CDR3 has 17 amino acids. The CDR3 loop is CASSAPSGESQDNEQFF. The CDR3 nucleotides read TGTGCCAGCAGCGCCCCCAGCGGGGAATCTCAGGACAATGAGCAGTTCTTC.

The rearrangement uses TRBV4-1 and TRBJ1-3; 7 bases agree with TRBD1. This CDR3 comprises 15 residues. The V gene end was trimmed by 1 base and the J gene end by 5 bases; junction bases not matched to a gene: 5. Germline-derived CDR1 and CDR2 are MGHRA and YSYEKL. DNA of the CDR3: TGCGCCAGCAGCCAAGCCTCGACAGGGCGAAACACCATATATTTT. It codes for CASSQASTGRNTIYF.

A single count supports this clone. The CDR3 region has the DNA TGTGCCAGCAGCCTCGGGACTAGCCCACAAGAGACCCAGTACTTC. Translation gives CASSLGTSPQETQYF. The J gene is TRBJ2-5, the V gene TRBV11-2; 9 nucleotides match TRBD2. Losses at the gene ends were 5 bases for V and 2 bases for J; bases not matched to a gene: 6. This CDR3 is built from 15 residues. Germline V CDR1 and CDR2: SGHAT, FQNNGV.

This chain links TRBV28 with TRBJ2-7, with 10 bases aligning to TRBD1. CDR1 is MDHEN and CDR2 is SYDVKM in the germline V gene. The CDR3 contains 17 residues. V was clipped by 6 bases and J by 2 bases; unmatched bases: 13. CDR3 sequence reads: CASRESTGTGETYEQYF. As DNA, the CDR3 is TGTGCCAGCAGGGAGTCGACCGGGACAGGGGAGACCTACGAGCAGTACTTC.

This clone was picked up one time. This chain joins TRBV5-4 and TRBJ2-5; D unclear. Germline-derived CDR1 and CDR2 are SGHNT and YYREEE (reference sequence). V was cut by 0 bases and J by 5 bases, with 11 bases left in between. This CDR3 is 14 amino acids long. The CDR3 sequence is CASSLGSAEETQYF. The CDR3 DNA reads TGTGCCAGCAGCTTGGGGTCGGCGGAGGAGACCCAGTACTTC.

J is TRBJ2-7 and V is TRBV18; no clear D. The CDR3 is 14 residues long. Germline CDR1 and CDR2: KGHSH and LQKENI. The germline V and J ends were trimmed by 0 bases and 5 bases, with 11 bases remaining between them. The CDR3 protein is CASSPPLVKDEQYF. The DNA for the CDR3 is TGTGCCAGCTCACCACCGCTAGTAAAGGACGAGCAGTACTTC.

The chain couples TRBV4-1 to TRBJ1-1, with D possibly being TRBD1 (6 bases). This CDR3 comprises 17 residues. V gave up 4 bases and J gave up 0 bases, with 18 bases separating them. Germline values: CDR1 MGHRA, CDR2 YSYEKL. The CDR3 sequence: CASSLGAGIPMNTEAFF. Written as DNA, the CDR3 is TGCGCCAGCAGCCTGGGGGCAGGGATTCCCATGAACACTGAAGCTTTCTTT.

The rearrangement uses TRBV2 and TRBJ2-2; 7 nucleotides align to TRBD1. CDR1 is SNHLY, CDR2 FYNNEI, per germline. J was trimmed by 2 bases and V by 6 bases; bases with no gene match: 6. The CDR3 extends over 15 amino acids. DNA of the CDR3: TGTGCCAGCAGGTCAGGGGGTCTAAACACCGGGGAGCTGTTTTTT. This translates into CASRSGGLNTGELFF.

This chain joins TRBV7-9 and TRBJ2-3, with D tentatively TRBD1 or TRBD2 (5 bases each). V dropped 4 bases and J dropped 6 bases, with 17 bases sitting between them. Germline V gene data show CDR1 as SEHNR and CDR2 as FQNEAQ (reference sequence). CDR3 length equals 15 residues. The CDR3 DNA sequence: TGTGCCAGCAGCTGGGACGGTGATAACGGGGATACGCAGTATTTT. This gives the protein CASSWDGDNGDTQYF.

This chain uses TRBV30 with TRBJ2-7; 12 bases fit TRBD1. Germline lookup yields CDR1 GTSNPN and CDR2 SVGIG (reference sequence). The CDR3 totals 15 residues. V shed 3 bases and J 6 bases; nucleotides not matched to a gene: 9. The CDR3 coding sequence is TGTGCCTGGAGCACCTTTCGGGACAGGGGGCCCGAGCAGTACTTC. Translated: CAWSTFRDRGPEQYF.

The CDR3 DNA reads as TGTGCCAGCAGCGTAGGCTGGGACACCTATAGCAATCAGCCCCAGCATTTT. Encoded protein: CASSVGWDTYSNQPQHF. The chain uses TRBV9 and TRBJ1-5; D is possibly TRBD1 (6 bases). The V gene's germline CDR1 is SGDLS and CDR2 YYNGEE. V shed 0 bases and J shed 0 bases, with 13 bases lying between them. The CDR3 extends over 17 amino acids. Filled out from reference TRBV9 and TRBJ1-5, the complete variable domain reads DSGVTQTPKHLITATGQRVTLRCSPRSGDLSVYWYQQSLDQGLQFLIQYYNGEERAKGNILERFSAQQFPDLHSELNLSSLELGDSALYFCASSVGWDTYSNQPQHFGDGTRLSIL.

V is TRBV27 and J is TRBJ2-5, with unresolved D. With 5 bases removed from V and 5 bases from J, the gap between germline ends came to 21 bases. CDR3 length: 16 amino acids. Per germline, CDR1 MNHEY and CDR2 SMNVEV (reference sequence). The CDR3 protein is CASSPIGPNGRETQYF. The CDR3 DNA sequence: TGTGCCAGCAGTCCCATCGGACCAAACGGGCGGGAGACCCAGTACTTC.

Note on this clone: The sample contains more than one DNA sequence encoding this CDR3. This chain connects TRBV6-5 to TRBJ2-6; D is unresolved. The ends were cut back, 0 bases at V and 1 base at J, with 4 bases in the middle. Per germline, CDR1 MNHEY and CDR2 SVGAGI. The CDR3 covers 15 residues. CDR3: CASSYSGSGANVLTF. CDR3 DNA: TGTGCCAGCAGTTACTCCGGGTCTGGGGCCAACGTCCTGACTTTC.

This rearrangement joins TRBV6-1 to TRBJ2-2; D is uncertain. Trimming cost V 2 bases and J 2 bases, with 9 bases left between them. Germline assignment: CDR1 MNHNS and CDR2 SASEGT. The CDR3 contains 15 residues. The CDR3 spells CASSETPVNTGELFF. DNA for the CDR3: TGTGCCAGCAGTGAAACGCCAGTAAACACCGGGGAGCTGTTTTTT.

The chain couples TRBV2 to TRBJ2-1; 10 nucleotides agree with TRBD1. The V segment lost 6 bases and the J segment 7 bases; nucleotides outside the gene matches: 9. This CDR3 is built from 15 residues. Germline V CDR1 and CDR2: SNHLY, FYNNEI. In nucleotides, the CDR3 is TGTGCCAGCAGGCCCGGACAGGGGGGTTATAATGAGCAGTTCTTC. Its translation: CASRPGQGGYNEQFF.

The chain has TRBV9 and TRBJ2-7, with 11 bases lining up with TRBD2. Germline lookup yields CDR1 SGDLS and CDR2 YYNGEE. The CDR3 spans 15 residues. After removal of 3 bases from V and 5 bases from J, the junction contained 7 bases not matched to a gene. The CDR3 is CASSASGRPGNEQYF. The CDR3 DNA reads TGTGCCAGCAGCGCTAGCGGGAGGCCGGGAAACGAGCAGTACTTC.

The chain is built from TRBV2 and TRBJ2-7; 8 positions agree with TRBD1. Germline V gene sequence: CDR1 SNHLY, CDR2 FYNNEI. The V segment lost 5 bases and the J segment 1 base; nucleotides outside the gene matches: 7. The length of the CDR3 is 15 residues. The CDR3 reads CASSPQTGASYEQYF. The CDR3 DNA is TGTGCCAGCAGTCCACAGACAGGGGCGTCCTACGAGCAGTACTTC.

This clone was found once. This chain uses TRBV5-6 with TRBJ2-7, with a tentative D call TRBD2 (6 bases). The germline CDR1 and CDR2 sequences are SGHDT and YYEEEE. V was cut by 4 bases and J by 4 bases, with 18 bases left in between. The CDR3 is made up of 15 amino acids. CDR3 sequence (DNA): TGTGCCAGCAGCGCCGGGGGAGTCGGGGATTACGAGCAGTACTTC. This sequence encodes CASSAGGVGDYEQYF.

In this sample, this clone turned up once. The genes are TRBV4-1 and TRBJ2-7; D remains ambiguous. Trimming took off 6 bases at V and 1 base at J, with 13 bases between the two ends. Germline CDR1 reads MGHRA; CDR2 reads YSYEKL. The CDR3 length is 14 residues. The CDR3: CASSFKSESYEQYF. In DNA, the CDR3 is TGCGCCAGCAGTTTCAAGAGTGAGTCCTACGAGCAGTACTTC.

V gene TRBV28 combines with J gene TRBJ1-6; TRBD1 matches at 7 bases. This CDR3 has 22 amino acids. J was trimmed by 0 bases and V by 1 base; bases with no gene match: 18. Germline V CDR1 and CDR2: MDHEN, SYDVKM. This CDR3 reads CASSLSPYGARGYSSYNSPLHF. In DNA, the CDR3 is TGTGCCAGCAGTTTATCCCCCTATGGTGCCAGGGGGTATAGCTCCTATAATTCACCCCTCCACTTT.

The chain links TRBV4-3 to TRBJ2-2, with D possibly TRBD2 on 5 matching bases. The CDR3 is 14 residues long. Germline-derived CDR1 and CDR2 are LGHNA and YSLEER. Trimming cost V 6 bases and J 1 base, with 9 bases left between them. For the CDR3, the DNA is TGCGCCAGCAGTTCGGGGTTGAACACCGGGGAGCTGTTTTTT. Its translation is CASSSGLNTGELFF.

The chain joins TRBV4-3 to TRBJ1-2, with D perhaps TRBD1 (6 bases). Trimming removed 0 bases at V and 2 bases at J, with 10 bases between. There are 15 residues in the CDR3. Germline values: CDR1 LGHNA, CDR2 YSLEER. The CDR3 DNA reads as TGCGCCAGCAGCCAAGACGAGGGGGTAAACTATGGCTACACCTTC. Protein: CASSQDEGVNYGYTF.

This clone was counted only a few times. This chain links TRBV30 with TRBJ1-1, with a weak D call TRBD1 (5 bases). CDR3 size: 13 residues. Germline loops: CDR1 GTSNPN, CDR2 SVGIG (reference sequence). V dropped 1 base and J dropped 1 base, with 7 bases sitting between them. The CDR3: CAWSEGWNTEAFF. DNA for the CDR3: TGTGCCTGGAGTGAGGGGTGGAACACTGAAGCTTTCTTT.